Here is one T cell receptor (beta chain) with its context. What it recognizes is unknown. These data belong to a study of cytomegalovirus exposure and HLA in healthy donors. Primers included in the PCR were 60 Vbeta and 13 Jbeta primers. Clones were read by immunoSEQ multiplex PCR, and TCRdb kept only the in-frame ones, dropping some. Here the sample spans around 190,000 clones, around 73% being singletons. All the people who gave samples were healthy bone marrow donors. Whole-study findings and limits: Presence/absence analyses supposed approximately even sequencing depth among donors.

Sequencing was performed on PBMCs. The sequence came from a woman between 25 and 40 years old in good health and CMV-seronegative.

This CDR3 reads CASSVPGQAVVKFSYNSPLHF. As DNA, the CDR3 is TGTGCCAGTAGTGTACCGGGACAGGCAGTAGTAAAGTTCTCCTATAATTCACCCCTCCACTTT. The J gene is TRBJ1-6, the V gene TRBV19, with TRBD1 matching over 8 bases. The length of the CDR3 is 21 residues. Germline CDR1 LNHDA, CDR2 SQIVND (reference sequence). V was pared by 5 bases and J by 0 bases, with 18 bases of the junction left unmatched.